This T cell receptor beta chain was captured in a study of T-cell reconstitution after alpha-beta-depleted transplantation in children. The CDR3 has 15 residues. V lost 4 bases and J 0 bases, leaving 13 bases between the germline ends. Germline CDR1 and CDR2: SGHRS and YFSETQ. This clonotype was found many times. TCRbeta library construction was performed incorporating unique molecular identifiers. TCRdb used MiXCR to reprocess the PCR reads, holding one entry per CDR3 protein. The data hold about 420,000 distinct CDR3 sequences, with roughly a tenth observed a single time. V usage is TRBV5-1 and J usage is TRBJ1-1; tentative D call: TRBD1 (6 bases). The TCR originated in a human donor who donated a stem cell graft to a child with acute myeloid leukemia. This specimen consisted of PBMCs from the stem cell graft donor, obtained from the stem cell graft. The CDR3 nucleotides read TGCGCCAGCAGCCTGGAGGACAGATTGAACACTGAAGCTTTCTTT. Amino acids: CASSLEDRLNTEAFF.